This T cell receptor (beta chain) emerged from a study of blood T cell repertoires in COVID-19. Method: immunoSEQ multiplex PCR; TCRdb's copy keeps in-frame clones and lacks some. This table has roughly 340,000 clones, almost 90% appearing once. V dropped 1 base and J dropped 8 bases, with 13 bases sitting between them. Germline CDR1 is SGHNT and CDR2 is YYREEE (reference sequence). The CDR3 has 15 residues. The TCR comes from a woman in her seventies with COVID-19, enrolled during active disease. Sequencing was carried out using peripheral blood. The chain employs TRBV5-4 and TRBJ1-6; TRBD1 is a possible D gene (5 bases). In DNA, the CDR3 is TGTGCCAGCAGCTTGAAGGGGTTGGATTATTCACCCCTCCACTTT. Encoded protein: CASSLKGLDYSPLHF.